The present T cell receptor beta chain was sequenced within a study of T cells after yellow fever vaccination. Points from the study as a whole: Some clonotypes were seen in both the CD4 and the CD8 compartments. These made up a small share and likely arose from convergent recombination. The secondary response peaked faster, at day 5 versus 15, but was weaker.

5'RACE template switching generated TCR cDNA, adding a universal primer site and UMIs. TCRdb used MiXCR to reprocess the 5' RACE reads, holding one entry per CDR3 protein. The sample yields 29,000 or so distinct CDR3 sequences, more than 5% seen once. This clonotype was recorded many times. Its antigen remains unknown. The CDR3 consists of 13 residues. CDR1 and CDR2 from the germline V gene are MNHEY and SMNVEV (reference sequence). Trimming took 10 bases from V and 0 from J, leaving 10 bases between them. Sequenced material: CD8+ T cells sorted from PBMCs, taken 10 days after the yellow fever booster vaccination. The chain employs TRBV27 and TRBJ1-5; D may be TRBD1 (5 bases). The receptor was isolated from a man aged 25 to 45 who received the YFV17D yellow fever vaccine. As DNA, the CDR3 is TGTGCCATTTCAAGGGGTAGCAATCAGCCCCAGCATTTT. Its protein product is CAISRGSNQPQHF.